Included here is one TCR beta chain sequence, with context. Its target is not known. The sample originates from a study of CD8+CD57+ T cells in acquired aplastic anemia. Study-level findings and limits: Patients had around 30 CD8+ CDR3 sequences in common with controls (the shared set).

This CDR3 contains 12 residues. Germline CDR1 is SNHLY and CDR2 is FYNNEI. Trimming took 6 bases from V and 4 from J; bases not matched to a gene: 1. Both TCR beta VDJ combination and CDR3 sequence profiling were carried out. Genomic DNA was the template for this profiling. TCRdb reprocessed the reads via MiXCR and lists one record per CDR3 protein. In the table there are 350,000 to 450,000 distinct CDR3 sequences, 65% to 75% of which are singletons. Sequencing used sorted CD4+, CD8+, or CD8+CD57+ T cells (not recorded which) from PBMCs. The receptor was derived from a human donor in good health, serving as a control. The chain couples TRBV2 to TRBJ2-3, with TRBD1 matching over 7 bases. The CDR3 sequence: CASRGTADTQYF. CDR3 nucleotides: TGTGCCAGCAGGGGGACAGCAGATACGCAGTATTTT.